What follows are 4 T cell receptor beta chains derived from one specimen sequenced in a study of shared clonotypes between healthy human individuals. Clones were sequenced by immunoSEQ multiplex PCR, and TCRdb holds only the in-frame ones, with some missing. The sample consists of millions of clones, roughly 96% of them appearing once. The sequencing sample was made of naive CD4+ T cells sorted from blood. Subset of the sample: CD45RA+ positively selected. All receptors come from a young man in good health.

The gene calls are TRBV27 and TRBJ1-5; 7 nucleotides align to TRBD1. The CDR3 totals 16 residues. Germline CDR1 and CDR2: MNHEY and SMNVEV (reference sequence). Losses at the gene ends were 4 bases for V and 0 bases for J; bases not matched to a gene: 6. DNA of the CDR3: TGTGCCAGCAGTTCTCAGGGGGGATTTAGCAATCAGCCCCAGCATTTT. Its protein product is CASSSQGGFSNQPQHF.

V usage is TRBV7-9 and J usage is TRBJ2-7; D perhaps matches TRBD2 (5 bases). Germline CDR1 is SEHNR and CDR2 is FQNEAQ (reference sequence). The CDR3 has 19 residues. The germline V and J ends were trimmed by 10 bases and 2 bases, with 33 bases remaining between them. The CDR3 DNA reads TGTGCCACCATGGACGTAGGGTTAGGGCGGGTCATGGGCACCTACGAGCAGTACTTC. Encoded protein: CATMDVGLGRVMGTYEQYF. Drawing the rest from reference TRBV7-9 and TRBJ2-7, the complete variable domain is DTGVSQNPRHKITKRGQNVTFRCDPISEHNRLYWYRQTLGQGPEFLTYFQNEAQLEKSRLLSDRFSAERPKGSFSTLEIQRTEQGDSAMYLCATMDVGLGRVMGTYEQYFGPGTRLTVT.

V usage is TRBV25-1 and J usage is TRBJ1-1; D not resolved. Germline V gives CDR1 MGHDK, CDR2 SYGVNS. V shed 3 bases and J shed 2 bases, with 10 bases lying between them. This CDR3 is 14 amino acids long. This CDR3 is CASSDLSRNTEAFF. Here the CDR3 DNA reads TGTGCCAGCAGTGACCTGAGTCGAAACACTGAAGCTTTCTTT.

Here the CDR3 reads CASSARTSPQGGELFF. Written as DNA, the CDR3 is TGTGCCAGCAGCGCCAGGACGTCCCCACAGGGCGGGGAGCTGTTTTTT. The chain links TRBV9 to TRBJ2-2; the D gene is possibly TRBD1 (6 bases). The length of the CDR3 is 16 residues. Germline V gives CDR1 SGDLS, CDR2 YYNGEE. Trimming shortened V by 3 bases and J by 7 bases, and 19 bases separated the two germline ends.